This T cell receptor beta chain was captured in a study of molecular identifiers for immune sequencing clone quantification (dated by TCRdb to the late 2010s). About the study as a whole: For a replicate experiment, RNA from roughly 20,000 or 100,000 naive CD8 T cells was divided into five aliquots, of which four were sequenced. The study was a methods study using CD8 T cells to benchmark molecular-identifier clustering-based TCR repertoire sequencing (MIDCIRS) and TCR RNA copy counting.

The library came from PCR. The data were produced on a NextSeq 500. Bulk TCR libraries were prepared as previously described, using TCR primers listed in Table S5. Purification of total RNA was performed with the Qiagen AllPrep DNA/RNA kit. Before analysis, reads from multiple sequencing runs of the same library were pooled. On the study's bioinformatics: Reads were retained only if an exact TCR constant sequence was present, and the retained reads were trimmed to 150 nt and grouped according to their 12-nt molecular barcodes. Reads within each barcode group were sub-clustered using a 15% Levenshtein threshold, and quality-weighted consensus sequences were constructed for each RNA molecule. Non-functional sequences were excluded, and lower-count sequences lying one edit away from another sequence were also excluded. Barcode sub-clusters with fewer than 20% of the maximum read count were removed, based on fitting two negative binomial distributions. TCRdb reprocessing: public reads trimmed at Q25 with fastp, clones called with MiXCR, in-frame beta chains kept. Each CDR3 protein appears once, grouped with its most common genes and DNA. The V and J calls, along with clone size, are taken from TCRdb and not from the paper's own processing. Here the sample has about 630,000 distinct CDR3 sequences; about 25% occur a single time. Together, the top ten hold about 0.73% of the sample.

Broad study findings and their caveats: When barcode sub-clustering was left out, chimeric consensus sequences inflated TCR diversity, with chimeras reaching as high as 47%. In CMV-specific effector cells, over 99% of molecules were held by clones above 20 RNA copies, whereas under 1% of molecules were held by such clones in naive cells. The naive libraries included spiked-in Jurkat TCR RNA (fewer than eleven copies' worth), and this RNA is not part of the donor repertoire. Identical TCR molecules sharing a barcode could cause highly expanded clone sizes to be underestimated. Modeling gave about 3 recovered TCR RNA copies per cell versus 8 to 10 by digital PCR, implying roughly 28% capture efficiency. A single cell's worth of spiked-in Jurkat TCR RNA was reported detectable even among about 1.1 million naive CD8 T cells.

Libraries of naive CD8 T cells were generated from about 20,000 to 1,000,000 sorted cells, with 10%, 30% or 50% of the purified RNA used. On a BD FACSAria II, naive CD8 T cells were FACS-sorted as CD8+CD4-CCR7+CD45RA+ and collected into RLT Plus buffer. Around 10 TCR copies' worth of Jurkat RNA were spiked into about 20,000-1,000,000 naive CD8 T cell samples to test detection sensitivity. Enrichment of CD8 T cells was done with RosetteSep CD8+ T Cell Enrichment Cocktail plus Ficoll-Paque, and ACK red cell lysis came afterward. In the germline V gene, CDR1 corresponds to SGHRS and CDR2 to YFSETQ. The CDR3 runs 13 amino acids, cysteine and phenylalanine included. The sequence is cut down to CDR3 DNA, 39 bases in frame from base 1. V and J lose 0 bases and 6 bases, and a span of 9 bases separates them. This clonotype came up many times. Its binding antigen is unknown. No per-base quality is available; no much larger clone lies one base away.

In this chain, TRBV5-1 is recombined with TRBJ1-1; matching of 5 bases hints at TRBD1 as the D gene. Sequenced input: naive CD8+ T cells from blood, with Jurkat cell RNA spiked in. The cell subset or site label here, explained by the study, means: FACS-sorted CD8+CD4-CCR7+CD45RA+ naive T cells. The receptor comes from a human donor in good health. Some libraries in this study had Jurkat cell RNA spiked in. The CDR3 has the sequence CASSLDPGAEAFF. DNA sequence: TGCGCCAGCAGCTTGGACCCGGGGGCTGAAGCTTTCTTT. The full variable domain, completed from the reference TRBV5-1 and TRBJ1-1 proteins outside the CDR3, reads KAGVTQTPRYLIKTRGQQVTLSCSPISGHRSVSWYQQTPGQGLQFLFEYFSETQRNKGNFPGRFSGRQFSNSRSEMNVSTLELGDSALYLCASSLDPGAEAFFGQGTRLTVV.